The 25 T cell receptor beta chains below were found in one sample sequenced in a study of T cells after posttransplantation cyclophosphamide. Measured with immunoSEQ multiplex PCR; TCRdb has only the in-frame clones, and not every one. The table records just under 8,000 clones without singletons, the ten largest covering roughly 5.5%. A marrow graft followed busulfan-fludarabine conditioning, with cyclophosphamide on days +3 and +4. Sequencing was performed on PBMCs, taken after an allogeneic stem cell transplant with post-transplant cyclophosphamide. The receptors originated from a male patient aged 25-45 years who received an allogeneic stem cell transplant from an unrelated donor, was CMV-positive, and had acute and chronic GVHD. Certain T cells may be donor cells from the graft.

This clone was seen at least ten times. This chain uses TRBV9 with TRBJ2-3, with a weak D call TRBD2 (5 bases). This CDR3 has 15 amino acids. Germline V gene sequence: CDR1 SGDLS, CDR2 YYNGEE. V lost 3 bases, J lost 6 bases, and 17 bases lay in between. The CDR3: CASSALGDIGDTQYF. CDR3 sequence (DNA): TGTGCCAGCAGCGCACTAGGAGATATAGGGGATACGCAGTATTTT. Complete variable domain (other parts from reference TRBV9 and TRBJ2-3): DSGVTQTPKHLITATGQRVTLRCSPRSGDLSVYWYQQSLDQGLQFLIQYYNGEERAKGNILERFSAQQFPDLHSELNLSSLELGDSALYFCASSALGDIGDTQYFGPGTRLTVL.

This clone was picked up many times. The chain joins TRBV28 to TRBJ1-1; 8 bases map to TRBD1. The CDR3 length is 15 residues. The J segment lost 1 base and the V segment lost 6 bases, leaving 7 bases of the junction unmatched. Germline assignment: CDR1 MDHEN and CDR2 SYDVKM. The CDR3 here is CASRTGDQTNTEAFF. The CDR3 DNA reads as TGTGCCAGCAGGACAGGGGATCAGACGAACACTGAAGCTTTCTTT.

The table lists this clone with many counts. The J gene is TRBJ2-5, the V gene TRBV7-2; D remains unclear. V was cut by 1 base and J by 4 bases, with 10 bases left in between. This CDR3 spans 14 amino acids. Germline V lookup: CDR1 SGHTA, CDR2 FQGNSA. The CDR3 nucleotides are TGTGCCAGCAGCTTAGGGCTAGGTCCAGAGACCCAGTACTTC. It is translated as CASSLGLGPETQYF. Using reference TRBV7-2 and TRBJ2-5 for the parts outside the CDR3, the full variable domain is GAGVSQSPSNKVTEKGKDVELRCDPISGHTALYWYRQSLGQGLEFLIYFQGNSAPDKSGLPSDRFSAERTGGSVSTLTIQRTQQEDSAVYLCASSLGLGPETQYFGPGTRLLVL.

This clone occurred many times. J is TRBJ2-1 and V is TRBV6-5; D possibly corresponds to TRBD1 (5 bases). The CDR3 runs 13 residues. CDR1 is MNHEY and CDR2 is SVGAGI in the germline V gene. Trimming stripped 5 bases from V and 7 bases from J, with 12 bases between. The CDR3 DNA is TGTGCCAGCAGTCCGCCTGGGGCAAATGAGCAGTTCTTC. Residues: CASSPPGANEQFF.

This clone was observed at least ten times. This chain links TRBV7-2 with TRBJ2-7; tentatively, D is TRBD1 (5 bases). This CDR3 is 12 amino acids long. V was pared by 2 bases and J by 3 bases, with 5 bases between. Per the germline V gene, CDR1 is SGHTA and CDR2 is FQGNSA. The CDR3 coding sequence is TGTGCCAGCAGCTTACAGGGCTACGAGCAGTACTTC. Translation gives CASSLQGYEQYF.

This clone was detected ten times or more. The chain has TRBV12-3 or TRBV12-4 and TRBJ2-6; D may be TRBD1 or TRBD2 (5 bases each). This CDR3 comprises 15 residues. V lost 6 bases and J 1 base, leaving 10 bases between the germline ends. For the CDR3, the DNA is TGTGCCAGCAGCACCGAGGGGTCTGGGGCCAACGTCCTGACTTTC. Protein product: CASSTEGSGANVLTF.

The V call is TRBV29-1, the J call TRBJ2-1; 7 nucleotides agree with TRBD2. The CDR3 consists of 14 residues. V was clipped by 3 bases and J by 0 bases; unmatched bases: 2. Germline-derived CDR1 and CDR2 are SQVTM and ANQGSEA. The CDR3 protein is CSVDASGSYNEQFF. The CDR3 region has the DNA TGCAGCGTTGATGCTAGCGGCTCCTACAATGAGCAGTTCTTC.

In this sample, this clone turned up many times. The chain uses TRBV7-2 and TRBJ1-2; 9 nucleotides line up with TRBD1. The CDR3 runs 16 residues. Germline lookup yields CDR1 SGHTA and CDR2 FQGNSA. Trimming took 3 bases from V and 6 from J; bases not matched to a gene: 11. The CDR3 loop is CASSFLHPGQGHGYTF. DNA of the CDR3: TGTGCCAGCAGCTTCCTCCACCCGGGACAGGGCCATGGCTACACCTTC. The variable domain in full, completed from reference TRBV7-2 and TRBJ1-2, reads GAGVSQSPSNKVTEKGKDVELRCDPISGHTALYWYRQSLGQGLEFLIYFQGNSAPDKSGLPSDRFSAERTGGSVSTLTIQRTQQEDSAVYLCASSFLHPGQGHGYTFGSGTRLTVV.

The chain links TRBV25-1 to TRBJ2-5, with 9 bases matching TRBD1. The germline V gene encodes CDR1 MGHDK and CDR2 SYGVNS. CDR3 length: 15 residues. Germline trimming cut 3 bases from V and 5 bases from J; bases unmatched to any gene: 7. The CDR3 spells CASSDPQGAGETQYF. CDR3 DNA sequence: TGTGCCAGCAGTGATCCACAGGGGGCAGGCGAGACCCAGTACTTC.

This clone has at least ten counts. V is TRBV7-3 and J is TRBJ2-5; tentatively, D is TRBD1 or TRBD2 (6 bases each). CDR1 SGHTA and CDR2 FQGTGA come from the germline V gene. V was cut by 5 bases and J by 5 bases, with 21 bases left in between. The CDR3 consists of 16 residues. DNA for the CDR3: TGTGCCAGCAGCCCCCAACAGGGAGGTCTCGAGGAGACCCAGTACTTC. This gives the protein CASSPQQGGLEETQYF.

This clone was counted ten times or more. At one boundary the junction diverges from the germline segment, which might be a read error. This chain links TRBV19 with TRBJ2-7, with 7 nucleotides matching TRBD1. Germline V CDR1 and CDR2: LNHDA, SQIVND (reference sequence). This CDR3 spans 15 amino acids. CDR3 sequence: CDTDRKNPGTYEQYF. The CDR3 DNA reads as TGCGACACGGACAGGAAGAACCCGGGGACCTACGAGCAGTACTTC.

There are many counts of this clone. Other DNA variants within this sample encode the same CDR3. The chain uses TRBV6-2 or TRBV6-3 and TRBJ2-7, with 7 bases lining up with TRBD1. V shed 4 bases and J 0 bases; nucleotides not matched to a gene: 0. The germline CDR1 and CDR2 sequences are MNHEY and SVGEGT. CDR3 size: 13 residues. CDR3 nucleotides: TGTGCCAGCAGTTGGGACAGCTCCTACGAGCAGTACTTC. Translation gives CASSWDSSYEQYF.

At least ten counts were recorded for this clone. The chain carries TRBV18 and TRBJ1-2, with D hard to call. The V and J ends lost 6 bases and 0 bases respectively, with 14 bases between them. The length of the CDR3 is 15 residues. Germline V gene data show CDR1 as KGHSH and CDR2 as LQKENI. CDR3 sequence reads: CASSPLRGPNYGYTF. In DNA form, the CDR3 reads TGTGCCAGCTCGCCCCTACGGGGTCCTAACTATGGCTACACCTTC.

This clone appeared many times. The J gene is TRBJ1-2, the V gene TRBV18; no reliable D call. V shed 3 bases and J shed 4 bases, with 9 bases lying between them. This CDR3 is 13 amino acids long. Germline assignment: CDR1 KGHSH and CDR2 LQKENI. DNA for the CDR3: TGTGCCAGCTCACCTCCCAACAGCTATGGCTACACCTTC. Encoded protein: CASSPPNSYGYTF.

This clone was counted many times. Here the CDR3 DNA reads TGTGCCAGTAGGTGGACAGGGACGCAAAGCTTCTATAATTCACCCCTCCACTTT. Encoded protein: CASRWTGTQSFYNSPLHF. J is TRBJ1-6 and V is TRBV19; 8 bases line up with TRBD1. The CDR3 is made up of 18 amino acids. V lost 6 bases, J lost 3 bases, and 13 bases stayed unmatched. CDR1 LNHDA and CDR2 SQIVND come from the germline V gene (reference sequence). The full variable domain, completed using reference TRBV19 and TRBJ1-6, is DGGITQSPKYLFRKEGQNVTLSCEQNLNHDAMYWYRQDPGQGLRLIYYSQIVNDFQKGDIAEGYSVSREKKESFPLTVTSAQKNPTAFYLCASRWTGTQSFYNSPLHFGNGTRLTVT.

Ten or more counts support this clone. V gene TRBV10-2 combines with J gene TRBJ2-2, with D uncertain. CDR1 and CDR2 (germline): WSHSY, SAAADI. The CDR3 runs to 14 residues. V was cut by 7 bases and J by 1 base, with 10 bases left in between. CDR3: CASTNTRNTGELFF. The CDR3 DNA reads as TGCGCCAGCACCAACACCAGGAACACCGGGGAGCTGTTTTTT.

The sample holds many counts of this clone. The genes are TRBV5-1 and TRBJ1-2; 8 bases align to TRBD1. The CDR3 runs to 13 residues. V dropped 8 bases and J dropped 8; count of bases not matched to a gene: 11. Germline CDR1 is SGHRS and CDR2 is YFSETQ. The CDR3 DNA sequence: TGCGCCAGGGACAAGGGACAGGCGGGAGGCTACACCTTC. Its translation is CARDKGQAGGYTF.

This clone appeared many times. The chain combines TRBV7-2 with TRBJ2-7; perhaps TRBD1 as D (5 bases). There are 13 residues in the CDR3. CDR1 is SGHTA and CDR2 is FQGNSA in the germline V gene. The CDR3 sequence: CAHRFSPPGEQYF. The CDR3 DNA reads TGTGCTCACAGGTTCTCCCCTCCGGGTGAGCAGTACTTC.

The sample holds many counts of this clone. The rearrangement uses TRBV12-3 or TRBV12-4 and TRBJ2-1, with D unclear. The CDR3 contains 13 residues. The V end lost 1 base, the J end lost 3 bases, and 4 bases lay between the germline ends. CDR3 DNA: TGTGCCAGCAGTTTAGTTTACTACAATGAGCAGTTCTTC. Protein product: CASSLVYYNEQFF.

This clone was observed many times. The gene calls are TRBV6-1 and TRBJ2-5, with a weak D call TRBD1 (6 bases). The germline CDR1 and CDR2 sequences are MNHNS and SASEGT. V was shortened by 3 bases and J by 2 bases, with 13 bases between the two germline ends. The CDR3 totals 15 residues. The CDR3 loop is CASSDRTAGQETQYF. CDR3 nucleotide sequence: TGTGCCAGCAGTGACAGGACAGCAGGACAAGAGACCCAGTACTTC.

Many counts were recorded for this clone. The rearrangement uses TRBV12-3 or TRBV12-4 and TRBJ2-7, with 10 nucleotides matching TRBD1. V lost 10 bases, J lost 4 bases, and 10 bases stayed unmatched. The CDR3 extends over 14 amino acids. The CDR3: CATMRDRGLYEQYF. The DNA for the CDR3 is TGTGCCACCATGCGGGACAGGGGTTTATACGAGCAGTACTTC.

This clone was recorded many times. J is TRBJ1-1 and V is TRBV11-3, with 7 bases that match TRBD1. The V segment lost 5 bases and the J segment 2 bases; nucleotides outside the gene matches: 14. The CDR3 has 17 amino acids. The germline V gene has CDR1 SGHNT and CDR2 YENEEA. This CDR3 is CASSLGQLVGFNTEAFF. CDR3 nucleotide sequence: TGTGCCAGCAGCCTGGGACAGCTCGTCGGTTTTAACACTGAAGCTTTCTTT.

The V and J genes are TRBV15 and TRBJ1-6; D unresolved. The V end was cut by 0 bases, the J end by 5 bases, with 8 bases between. Per germline, CDR1 LNHNV and CDR2 YYDKDF (reference sequence). CDR3 length: 15 amino acids. The CDR3 is CATSRDLGDNSPLHF. CDR3 coding DNA: TGTGCCACCAGCAGAGATCTCGGGGATAATTCACCCCTCCACTTT.

Many counts were recorded for this clone. The chain recombines TRBV29-1 with TRBJ2-1; D perhaps matches TRBD1 (5 bases). CDR3 length: 13 residues. Trimming left V 3 bases short and J 1 base short, with 7 bases between. Germline values: CDR1 SQVTM, CDR2 ANQGSEA. This CDR3 is CSVEGLSYNEQFF. CDR3 bases: TGCAGCGTTGAGGGGCTATCCTACAATGAGCAGTTCTTC.

This clone came up many times. The chain has TRBV12-3 or TRBV12-4 and TRBJ1-4; D is possibly TRBD1 (5 bases). The V gene lost 4 bases and the J gene lost 4 bases, with 16 bases spanning the gap. The CDR3 sequence is 16 residues long. This CDR3 reads CASSSPWGGNNEKLFF. For the CDR3, the DNA is TGTGCCAGCAGTTCCCCTTGGGGGGGGAATAATGAAAAACTGTTTTTT.